This T cell receptor (beta chain) comes out of a study of shared clonotypes between healthy human individuals. Study-level background: The composition of the donors was a couple of women and a few men aged 18 to 49.

Data came from immunoSEQ multiplex PCR; TCRdb stores just in-frame clones and leaves some out. The sample includes more than 2,000,000 clones, 85% to 95% of them seen just once. The trim removed 4 bases at V and 5 bases at J, leaving 6 bases unmatched. The CDR3 runs to 14 residues. CDR1 and CDR2 from the germline V gene are SGHTA and FQGNSA. The source material was naive CD4+ T cells sorted from blood. Documented subset: CD45RA+ positively selected. The rearrangement joins TRBV7-2 to TRBJ1-1, with TRBD1 matching 8 bases. The clonotype originates from a man between 18 and 29 years old in good health. The CDR3 spells CASSSRQGWTEAFF. In DNA form, the CDR3 reads TGTGCCAGCAGCTCCAGACAGGGGTGGACTGAAGCTTTCTTT.